The 27 T cell receptor beta chains below were found in one sample sequenced in a study of cytomegalovirus exposure and HLA in healthy donors. Primers: 60 Vbeta forward and 13 Jbeta reverse. Clones were sequenced by immunoSEQ multiplex PCR, and TCRdb holds only the in-frame ones, with some missing. The table records roughly 190,000 clones, 80% of them present only once. Sequenced input: PBMCs. The source of these receptors is a woman aged 40-49 years in good health and CMV-seronegative.

The J gene is TRBJ1-5, the V gene TRBV6-5; 7 bases agree with TRBD1. V lost 6 bases and J lost 0; bases outside the gene matches: 5. Germline V lookup: CDR1 MNHEY, CDR2 SVGAGI. The CDR3 is made up of 15 amino acids. The CDR3 nucleotides are TGTGCCAGCAGACGGGACAGCTATAGCAATCAGCCCCAGCATTTT. Translation: CASRRDSYSNQPQHF.

This chain joins TRBV7-2 and TRBJ1-3; D perhaps matches TRBD1 (6 bases). From germline, CDR1 is SGHTA and CDR2 FQGNSA. Trimming removed 5 bases at V and 0 bases at J, with 17 bases between. The CDR3 has 17 residues. This CDR3 is CASSLTPTGISGNTIYF. The CDR3 DNA reads TGTGCCAGCAGCCTGACCCCGACAGGTATCTCTGGAAACACCATATATTTT. The full variable domain, rest sourced from reference TRBV7-2 and TRBJ1-3, is GAGVSQSPSNKVTEKGKDVELRCDPISGHTALYWYRQSLGQGLEFLIYFQGNSAPDKSGLPSDRFSAERTGGSVSTLTIQRTQQEDSAVYLCASSLTPTGISGNTIYFGEGSWLTVV.

This clone was observed a handful of times. This chain uses TRBV11-3 with TRBJ2-7; D is unclear. V shed 6 bases and J shed 3 bases, with 9 bases lying between them. CDR3 length: 12 amino acids. CDR1 is SGHNT, CDR2 YENEEA, per germline. The CDR3 loop is CASSISSYEQYF. The CDR3 DNA is TGTGCCAGCAGTATTAGCAGCTACGAGCAGTACTTC.

V gene TRBV2 combines with J gene TRBJ2-7; the match to TRBD2 covers 12 bases. The CDR3 extends over 18 amino acids. Germline-derived CDR1 and CDR2 are SNHLY and FYNNEI. V dropped 3 bases and J dropped 2; count of bases not matched to a gene: 11. The CDR3 sequence is CASSEWPSGRASPYEQYV. As DNA, the CDR3 is TGTGCCAGCAGTGAGTGGCCTAGCGGGAGGGCCAGCCCCTACGAGCAGTACGTC.

This clone has a single count. This chain connects TRBV11-2 to TRBJ2-3; the match to TRBD2 covers 7 bases. The CDR3 covers 18 residues. The V gene end was trimmed by 4 bases and the J gene end by 0 bases; junction bases not matched to a gene: 13. Per the germline V gene, CDR1 is SGHAT and CDR2 is FQNNGV. The CDR3 DNA follows: TGTGCCAGCAGCTCCAGTGGGAGGGTCGGAGCTAGCACAGATACGCAGTATTTT. The encoded protein is CASSSSGRVGASTDTQYF.

V usage is TRBV6-1 and J usage is TRBJ2-5, with 8 bases identical to TRBD1. V shed 2 bases and J 5 bases; nucleotides not matched to a gene: 7. The CDR3 covers 15 residues. Germline assignment: CDR1 MNHNS and CDR2 SASEGT. CDR3 protein: CASSELRGLGETQYF. The CDR3 DNA reads TGTGCCAGCAGTGAACTCAGGGGGCTGGGGGAGACCCAGTACTTC.

The chain has TRBV19 and TRBJ1-2; D is possibly TRBD1 (5 bases). The CDR3 has 13 residues. V lost 4 bases to trimming and J lost 5 bases, with 11 bases between them. Germline V gene sequence: CDR1 LNHDA, CDR2 SQIVND (reference sequence). Written as DNA, the CDR3 is TGTGCCAGTAGTAAAGGGGTAGGTTATGGCTACACCTTC. This sequence encodes CASSKGVGYGYTF. The variable domain in full, with the rest retrieved from reference TRBV19 and TRBJ1-2, is DGGITQSPKYLFRKEGQNVTLSCEQNLNHDAMYWYRQDPGQGLRLIYYSQIVNDFQKGDIAEGYSVSREKKESFPLTVTSAQKNPTAFYLCASSKGVGYGYTFGSGTRLTVV.

This rearrangement joins TRBV7-2 to TRBJ1-2; 7 bases map to TRBD1. V shed 1 base, J shed 5 bases, and the junction held 7 bases outside the gene matches. Looked up from germline, CDR1 is SGHTA and CDR2 is FQGNSA. The CDR3 runs to 15 residues. The CDR3 region is CASSLGRGQMYGYTF. The CDR3 nucleotides read TGTGCCAGCAGCTTAGGGAGGGGGCAAATGTATGGCTACACCTTC.

The chain carries TRBV7-9 and TRBJ1-2; 8 positions agree with TRBD1. The V gene's germline CDR1 is SEHNR and CDR2 FQNEAQ (reference sequence). V lost 0 bases and J lost 5; bases outside the gene matches: 8. The CDR3 totals 16 residues. DNA for the CDR3: TGTGCCAGCAGCTTAGCGGTGGACAGGGTTCTTTATGGCTACACCTTC. Translating gives CASSLAVDRVLYGYTF.

This clone occurred once. The chain is built from TRBV7-8 and TRBJ2-7, with unresolved D. This CDR3 is 13 amino acids long. The germline gives CDR1 SGHVS, CDR2 FQNEAQ. Trimming pared 6 bases from V and 7 bases from J, leaving 16 bases between. The CDR3 coding sequence is TGTGCCAGCAGACCTAAGCGAATCGGGGAGCAGTACGTC. This encodes CASRPKRIGEQYV.

This chain links TRBV9 with TRBJ2-3; TRBD2 matches at 9 bases. Germline-derived CDR1 and CDR2 are SGDLS and YYNGEE. There are 15 residues in the CDR3. The trim removed 4 bases at V and 6 bases at J, leaving 9 bases unmatched. The CDR3 region has the DNA TGTGCCAGCAGCTTCAACGGCGGGGGGGCCGATACGCAGTATTTT. Protein product: CASSFNGGGADTQYF.

About this clone: Within the sample, other DNA sequences also encode this same CDR3. The gene calls are TRBV9 and TRBJ1-2; 9 nucleotides match TRBD1. The CDR3 is made up of 15 amino acids. V lost 0 bases and J lost 8; bases outside the gene matches: 8. The germline V gene has CDR1 SGDLS and CDR2 YYNGEE. CDR3 coding DNA: TGTGCCAGCAGCGTAGCTCTTGACAGGGGGGAAGGCTACACCTTC. Protein product: CASSVALDRGEGYTF.

A few counts support this clone. This sequence joins TRBV14 and TRBJ1-1; D is perhaps TRBD1 (6 bases). The CDR3 sequence is 15 residues long. Trimming left V 5 bases short and J 4 bases short, with 17 bases between. CDR1 SGHDN and CDR2 FVKESK come from the germline V gene. This chain's CDR3 is CASSETAGVSTEAFF. In DNA, the CDR3 is TGTGCCAGCAGCGAGACCGCAGGGGTGAGCACTGAAGCTTTCTTT. The full variable domain, completed using reference TRBV14 and TRBJ1-1, is EAGVTQFPSHSVIEKGQTVTLRCDPISGHDNLYWYRRVMGKEIKFLLHFVKESKQDESGMPNNRFLAERTGGTYSTLKVQPAELEDSGVYFCASSETAGVSTEAFFGQGTRLTVV.

The J gene is TRBJ1-5, the V gene TRBV6-4, with 8 bases matching TRBD1. This CDR3 is built from 18 residues. Per the germline V gene, CDR1 is MRHNA and CDR2 is SNTAGT. Trimming cost V 2 bases and J 0 bases; bases outside gene matches: 9. The CDR3 DNA is TGTGCCAGCAGTGACCTGGACAGGGTCCTTACTAGCAATCAGCCCCAGCATTTT. This encodes CASSDLDRVLTSNQPQHF.

The sample holds a few counts of this clone. The chain joins TRBV6-6 to TRBJ2-2; D may be TRBD1 (5 bases). V dropped 1 base and J dropped 1 base, with 7 bases sitting between them. The CDR3 length is 15 residues. Germline lookup yields CDR1 MNHNY and CDR2 SVGAGI (reference sequence). CDR3 DNA sequence: TGTGCCAGCAGTTACTACGGACAGAACACCGGGGAGCTGTTTTTT. Translated: CASSYYGQNTGELFF.

CDR3 amino acids: CASILLAGPAFF. The CDR3 nucleotides read TGTGCCAGCATTCTTCTAGCGGGGCCTGCCTTCTTC. The chain joins TRBV2 to TRBJ2-1; 9 bases map to TRBD2. This CDR3 is built from 12 residues. Germline V lookup: CDR1 SNHLY, CDR2 FYNNEI. Trimming cost V 7 bases and J 16 bases; bases outside gene matches: 11.

The rearrangement uses TRBV2 and TRBJ2-3, with 8 bases matching TRBD1. After removal of 3 bases from V and 7 bases from J, the junction contained 6 bases not matched to a gene. This CDR3 region has 14 residues. The germline V gene encodes CDR1 SNHLY and CDR2 FYNNEI. The CDR3 coding sequence is TGTGCCAGCAGTGAGAGGACAGGGAGGAATACGCAGTATTTT. It yields the protein CASSERTGRNTQYF.

The CDR3 loop reads CASRTRREGTDTQYF. Here the CDR3 DNA reads TGTGCCAGCAGAACCCGGCGGGAGGGCACAGATACGCAGTATTTT. The V call is TRBV6-5, the J call TRBJ2-3; 8 bases are shared with TRBD2. The CDR3 sequence is 15 residues long. Trimming took 6 bases from V and 1 from J; bases not matched to a gene: 6. Germline CDR1 reads MNHEY; CDR2 reads SVGAGI.

CDR3 in amino acids: CASSSLIPLGRATEAFF. In nucleotides, the CDR3 is TGCGCCAGCAGCTCTTTAATTCCCTTGGGCAGGGCCACTGAAGCTTTCTTT. V gene TRBV4-1 combines with J gene TRBJ1-1, with D perhaps TRBD1 (5 bases). In germline, CDR1 is MGHRA, CDR2 YSYEKL. The CDR3 extends over 17 amino acids. Trimming cost V 5 bases and J 4 bases, with 23 bases left between them.

J is TRBJ1-5 and V is TRBV18; 7 bases fit TRBD1. The CDR3 contains 15 residues. V gave up 5 bases and J gave up 5 bases; unmatched junction bases: 9. Germline V gene data show CDR1 as KGHSH and CDR2 as LQKENI. The CDR3, as DNA: TGTGCCAGCTCAGCCTTGAGGGGGCCCGATCAGCCCCAGCATTTT. Its protein product is CASSALRGPDQPQHF.

This clone was seen more than once but under ten times. The V gene is TRBV19, the J gene TRBJ1-4; TRBD1 might be the D (6 bases). V was clipped by 8 bases and J by 7 bases, with 17 bases between them. This CDR3 comprises 14 residues. Germline lookup yields CDR1 LNHDA and CDR2 SQIVND (reference sequence). As DNA, the CDR3 is TGTGCCAGTGGCCAGGGGAGGGGAGCTGAAAAACTGTTTTTT. Encoded protein: CASGQGRGAEKLFF. Using reference TRBV19 and TRBJ1-4 for the parts outside the CDR3, the full variable domain is DGGITQSPKYLFRKEGQNVTLSCEQNLNHDAMYWYRQDPGQGLRLIYYSQIVNDFQKGDIAEGYSVSREKKESFPLTVTSAQKNPTAFYLCASGQGRGAEKLFFGSGTQLSVL.

The chain combines TRBV28 with TRBJ1-5; D gene uncertain. Germline loops: CDR1 MDHEN, CDR2 SYDVKM. With 6 bases removed from V and 7 bases from J, the gap between germline ends came to 13 bases. The CDR3 contains 13 residues. The CDR3 reads CASSPPPGQPQHF. In nucleotides, the CDR3 is TGTGCCAGCAGCCCTCCCCCAGGACAGCCCCAGCATTTT.

This chain connects TRBV6-1 to TRBJ1-5; D is ambiguous. Trimming pared 7 bases from V and 4 bases from J, leaving 17 bases between. This CDR3 is built from 15 residues. Germline V gene lookup returns CDR1 MNHNS and CDR2 SASEGT. The CDR3 is CASTSRPKANQPQHF. The CDR3 DNA is TGTGCCAGCACGTCTAGGCCTAAAGCTAATCAGCCCCAGCATTTT.

The DNA of the CDR3 is TGTGCCAGCCCTAACCATCCCGGGACTAAGCATACAGATGAGCAGTTCTTC. This encodes CASPNHPGTKHTDEQFF. The genes are TRBV27 and TRBJ2-1, with 7 bases aligning to TRBD2. The CDR3 has 17 amino acids. V lost 8 bases and J lost 8; bases outside the gene matches: 21. From germline, CDR1 is MNHEY and CDR2 SMNVEV (reference sequence).

The chain couples TRBV5-6 to TRBJ2-7; D unresolved. The V and J ends lost 2 bases and 2 bases respectively, with 11 bases between them. Looked up from germline, CDR1 is SGHDT and CDR2 is YYEEEE. The CDR3 is made up of 14 amino acids. This CDR3 is CASSFAQLPYEQYF. The CDR3 nucleotides read TGTGCCAGCAGCTTCGCACAATTGCCCTACGAGCAGTACTTC.

The rearrangement uses TRBV29-1 and TRBJ2-2; 8 bases are shared with TRBD1. Germline V gene data show CDR1 as SQVTM and CDR2 as ANQGSEA. The CDR3 has 13 residues. V lost 6 bases to trimming and J lost 1 base; unmatched junction nucleotides: 1. CDR3 residues: CSVDRENTGELFF. The CDR3, as DNA: TGCAGCGTGGACAGGGAGAACACCGGGGAGCTGTTTTTT.

The chain joins TRBV9 to TRBJ2-4; tentatively, D is TRBD1 (6 bases). The V gene lost 0 bases and the J gene lost 3 bases, with 10 bases spanning the gap. This CDR3 has 15 residues. Germline CDR1 and CDR2: SGDLS and YYNGEE. CDR3 sequence reads: CASSVGVQGKNIQYF. Here the CDR3 DNA reads TGTGCCAGCAGCGTAGGTGTACAGGGCAAAAACATTCAGTACTTC.